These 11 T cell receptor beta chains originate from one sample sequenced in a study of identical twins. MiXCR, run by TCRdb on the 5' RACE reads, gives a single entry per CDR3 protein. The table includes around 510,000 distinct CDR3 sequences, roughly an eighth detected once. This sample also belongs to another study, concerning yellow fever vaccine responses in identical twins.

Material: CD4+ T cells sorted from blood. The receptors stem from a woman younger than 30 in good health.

CDR3 amino acids: CATSDAMETQYF. The CDR3 bases are TGTGCCACCAGTGATGCTATGGAGACCCAGTACTTC. The V call is TRBV24-1, the J call TRBJ2-5, with D unclear. The CDR3 is made up of 12 amino acids. V shed 3 bases and J shed 5 bases, with 6 bases lying between them. Germline loops: CDR1 KGHDR, CDR2 SFDVKD.

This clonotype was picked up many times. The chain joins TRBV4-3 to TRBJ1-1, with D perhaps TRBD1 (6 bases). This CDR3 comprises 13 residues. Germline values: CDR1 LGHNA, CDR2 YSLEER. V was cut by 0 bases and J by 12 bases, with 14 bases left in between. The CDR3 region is CASSQDGNRVSFF. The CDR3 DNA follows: TGCGCCAGCAGCCAAGATGGGAACAGGGTGTCTTTCTTT.

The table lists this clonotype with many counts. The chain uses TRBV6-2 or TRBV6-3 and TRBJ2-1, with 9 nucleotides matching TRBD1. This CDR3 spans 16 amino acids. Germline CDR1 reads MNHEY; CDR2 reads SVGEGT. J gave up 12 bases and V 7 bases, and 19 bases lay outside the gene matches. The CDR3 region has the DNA TGTGCCAGCACCGAGAGCGGACAGGGGCCACCTAAAGTGCAGTTCTTC. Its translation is CASTESGQGPPKVQFF.

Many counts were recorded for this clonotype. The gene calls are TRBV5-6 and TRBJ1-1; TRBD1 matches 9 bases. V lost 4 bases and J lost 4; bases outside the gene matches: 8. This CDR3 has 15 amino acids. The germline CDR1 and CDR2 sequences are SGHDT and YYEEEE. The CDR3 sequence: CASSPWGQGGTEAFF. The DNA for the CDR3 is TGTGCCAGCAGCCCGTGGGGACAGGGCGGCACTGAAGCTTTCTTT.

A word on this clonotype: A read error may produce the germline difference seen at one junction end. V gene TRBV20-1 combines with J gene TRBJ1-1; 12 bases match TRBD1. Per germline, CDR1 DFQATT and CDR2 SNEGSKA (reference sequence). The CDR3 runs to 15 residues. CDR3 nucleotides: TGCAGTGCTGGAGAGGGACAGGGGGCGAACACTGAAGCTTTCTTT. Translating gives CSAGEGQGANTEAFF.

CDR3 nucleotide sequence: TGCAGTGCTAGAGATTGGTCCAGGGGGAACACTGAAGCTTTCTTT. Protein: CSARDWSRGNTEAFF. The chain is built from TRBV20-1 and TRBJ1-1; D possibly corresponds to TRBD1 (6 bases). CDR1 DFQATT and CDR2 SNEGSKA come from the germline V gene (reference sequence). Trimming removed 0 bases at V and 1 base at J, with 12 bases between. CDR3 size: 15 residues.

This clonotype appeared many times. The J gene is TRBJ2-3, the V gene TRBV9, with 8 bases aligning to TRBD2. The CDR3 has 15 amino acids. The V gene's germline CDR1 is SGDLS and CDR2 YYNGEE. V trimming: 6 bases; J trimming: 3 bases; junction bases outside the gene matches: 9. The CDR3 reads CASNLESGGTDTQYF. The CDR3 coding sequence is TGTGCCAGCAATCTAGAGAGCGGGGGTACAGATACGCAGTATTTT.

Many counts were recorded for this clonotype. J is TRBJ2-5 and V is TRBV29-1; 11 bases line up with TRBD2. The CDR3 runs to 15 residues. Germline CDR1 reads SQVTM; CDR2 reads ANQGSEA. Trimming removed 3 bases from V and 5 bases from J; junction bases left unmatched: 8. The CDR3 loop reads CSVEGSSGRGETQYF. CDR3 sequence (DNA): TGCAGCGTTGAGGGTAGTAGCGGGAGGGGGGAGACCCAGTACTTC.

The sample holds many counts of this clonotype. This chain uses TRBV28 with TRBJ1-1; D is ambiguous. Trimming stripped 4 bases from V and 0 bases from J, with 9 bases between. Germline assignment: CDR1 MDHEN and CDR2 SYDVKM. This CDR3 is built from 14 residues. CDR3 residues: CASSYVPMNTEAFF. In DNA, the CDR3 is TGTGCCAGCAGTTACGTCCCTATGAACACTGAAGCTTTCTTT.

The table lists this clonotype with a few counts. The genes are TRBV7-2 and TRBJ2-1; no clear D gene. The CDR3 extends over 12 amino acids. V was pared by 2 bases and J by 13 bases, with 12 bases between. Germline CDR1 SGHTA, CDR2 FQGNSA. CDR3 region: CASSLRSTYQFF. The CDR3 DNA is TGTGCCAGCAGCTTACGGAGTACCTATCAGTTCTTC.

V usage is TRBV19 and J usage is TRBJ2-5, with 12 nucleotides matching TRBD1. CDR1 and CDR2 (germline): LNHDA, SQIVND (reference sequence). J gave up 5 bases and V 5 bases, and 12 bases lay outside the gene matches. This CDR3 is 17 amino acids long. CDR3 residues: CASSSHSGTGGFETQYF. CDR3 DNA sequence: TGTGCCAGTAGTTCACACTCCGGGACAGGGGGCTTTGAGACCCAGTACTTC.